Below, 30 T cell receptor beta chains from the same sample are listed, as sequenced in a study of fetal regulatory T cell absence and autoimmunity. The repertoire was sequenced with immunoSEQ multiplex PCR; TCRdb's copy has only in-frame clones and lacks some. Of approximately 94,000 clones in the sample, roughly 70% were seen once. The sequenced material came from pancreas tissue. The origin of the receptors is a male donor with IPEX syndrome.

In this sample, this clone turned up a few times. This sequence joins TRBV4-3 and TRBJ1-5; no clear D. The germline gives CDR1 LGHNA, CDR2 YSLEER. The CDR3 totals 13 residues. V was clipped by 0 bases and J by 3 bases, with 3 bases between them. The CDR3 region has the DNA TGCGCCAGCAGCCAAGACAACAATCAGCCCCAGCATTTT. This codes for CASSQDNNQPQHF.

The chain is built from TRBV5-6 and TRBJ2-1; tentative D call: TRBD2 (7 bases). Trimming removed 0 bases at V and 8 bases at J, with 18 bases between. Germline V lookup: CDR1 SGHDT, CDR2 YYEEEE. The CDR3 covers 16 residues. The CDR3 sequence: CASSLGGGGAVYEQFF. The DNA of the CDR3 is TGTGCCAGCAGCTTGGGCGGGGGCGGAGCGGTATATGAGCAGTTCTTC. Full variable domain (rest looked up from reference TRBV5-6 and TRBJ2-1): DAGVTQSPTHLIKTRGQQVTLRCSPKSGHDTVSWYQQALGQGPQFIFQYYEEEERQRGNFPDRFSGHQFPNYSSELNVNALLLGDSALYLCASSLGGGGAVYEQFFGPGTRLTVL.

The rearrangement uses TRBV2 and TRBJ1-4, with no clear D. The length of the CDR3 is 12 residues. CDR1 is SNHLY, CDR2 FYNNEI, per germline. Trimming removed 3 bases at V and 4 bases at J, with 3 bases between. CDR3 sequence (DNA): TGTGCCAGCAGTGACCGTAATGAAAAACTGTTTTTT. Amino acid sequence: CASSDRNEKLFF.

The chain employs TRBV7-2 and TRBJ2-5; 8 nucleotides agree with TRBD2. V lost 5 bases, J lost 5 bases, and 10 bases stayed unmatched. Per the germline V gene, CDR1 is SGHTA and CDR2 is FQGNSA. The CDR3 loop spans 15 amino acids. Written as DNA, the CDR3 is TGTGCCAGCAGCCCTACTAGCGGAAGGAGGGAGACCCAGTACTTC. Translating gives CASSPTSGRRETQYF.

The chain has TRBV7-2 and TRBJ1-6; the D is unclear. V lost 3 bases, J lost 6 bases, and 0 bases lay in between. Looked up from germline, CDR1 is SGHTA and CDR2 is FQGNSA. The CDR3 has 11 residues. CDR3 protein: CASSFNSPLHF. DNA for the CDR3: TGTGCCAGCAGCTTTAATTCACCCCTCCACTTT.

The genes are TRBV7-2 and TRBJ2-2, with 11 bases identical to TRBD2. The CDR3 covers 15 residues. The germline CDR1 and CDR2 sequences are SGHTA and FQGNSA. Unmatched junction bases numbered 2, after V lost 3 bases and J lost 5 bases. CDR3 sequence reads: CASSLASGGTGELFF. The CDR3 DNA reads TGTGCCAGCAGCTTGGCTAGCGGGGGGACCGGGGAGCTGTTTTTT.

The chain links TRBV6-5 to TRBJ2-2; 10 positions agree with TRBD1. V dropped 2 bases and J dropped 3; count of bases not matched to a gene: 0. The CDR3 extends over 15 amino acids. Germline V gene data show CDR1 as MNHEY and CDR2 as SVGAGI. The CDR3 nucleotides are TGTGCCAGCAGTTACGGACAGGGGGACACCGGGGAGCTGTTTTTT. Translating gives CASSYGQGDTGELFF.

V is TRBV7-2 and J is TRBJ2-3; D unclear. V was pared by 1 base and J by 5 bases, with 13 bases between. The CDR3 covers 15 residues. Looked up from germline, CDR1 is SGHTA and CDR2 is FQGNSA. The chain's CDR3 is CASSLGAPPGDTQYF. The CDR3 DNA is TGTGCCAGCAGCTTAGGTGCCCCGCCCGGAGATACGCAGTATTTT.

The CDR3 here is CAISGVQGARETQYF. CDR3 DNA sequence: TGTGCCATCAGTGGCGTACAGGGGGCGCGGGAGACCCAGTACTTC. The chain has TRBV10-3 and TRBJ2-5; 9 positions agree with TRBD1. V trimming: 4 bases; J trimming: 5 bases; junction bases outside the gene matches: 8. The CDR3 is 15 amino acids. Germline CDR1 is ENHRY and CDR2 is SYGVKD.

This chain connects TRBV15 to TRBJ2-7, with D perhaps matching TRBD1 or TRBD2 (5 bases each). The ends were cut back, 0 bases at V and 3 bases at J, with 24 bases in the middle. CDR1 and CDR2 (germline): LNHNV, YYDKDF (reference sequence). This CDR3 has 19 residues. CDR3 bases: TGTGCCACCAGCAGAGAGCACTTGGGGAGTCAGGGACGGTACTACGAGCAGTACTTC. It yields the protein CATSREHLGSQGRYYEQYF.

The gene calls are TRBV6-5 and TRBJ2-7; the D gene is possibly TRBD1 (6 bases). V was pared by 5 bases and J by 2 bases, with 16 bases between. The CDR3 has 15 amino acids. Germline CDR1 and CDR2: MNHEY and SVGAGI. CDR3 nucleotide sequence: TGTGCCAGCAGTCCCCACCAGGGGCGGGCCTACGAGCAGTACTTC. Amino acid sequence: CASSPHQGRAYEQYF.

The rearrangement joins TRBV18 to TRBJ2-2, with 11 nucleotides matching TRBD2. The CDR3 is 17 amino acids. Unmatched junction bases numbered 10, after V lost 4 bases and J lost 6 bases. Germline-derived CDR1 and CDR2 are KGHSH and LQKENI. The CDR3 DNA follows: TGTGCCAGCTCACGAGAGACTAGCGGGGCGCGTTCCGGGGAGCTGTTTTTT. The encoded protein is CASSRETSGARSGELFF.

DNA of the CDR3: TGTGCCAGTAGAGTGGGGAGTAATGAGCAGTTCTTC. Translated: CASRVGSNEQFF. The chain links TRBV19 to TRBJ2-1; weak D call: TRBD2 (5 bases). Between the trimmed V and J ends, which lost 6 bases and 7 bases, there was a span of 10 bases. The CDR3 length is 12 residues. Germline V lookup: CDR1 LNHDA, CDR2 SQIVND (reference sequence). Complete variable domain (other parts from reference TRBV19 and TRBJ2-1): DGGITQSPKYLFRKEGQNVTLSCEQNLNHDAMYWYRQDPGQGLRLIYYSQIVNDFQKGDIAEGYSVSREKKESFPLTVTSAQKNPTAFYLCASRVGSNEQFFGPGTRLTVL.

The rearrangement uses TRBV20-1 and TRBJ2-1, with D unclear. V lost 7 bases to trimming and J lost 4 bases, with 8 bases between them. This CDR3 spans 11 amino acids. The germline CDR1 and CDR2 sequences are DFQATT and SNEGSKA (reference sequence). Here the CDR3 DNA reads TGCAGTGTTCGAGGTTACAATGAGCAGTTCTTC. Its protein is CSVRGYNEQFF.

The chain links TRBV5-1 to TRBJ2-2, with D possibly being TRBD1 or TRBD2 (5 bases each). Trimming took off 1 base at V and 3 bases at J, with 16 bases between the two ends. The CDR3 is made up of 17 amino acids. CDR1 is SGHRS, CDR2 YFSETQ, per germline. CDR3 loop: CASSLYAGTIYTGELFF. In nucleotides, the CDR3 is TGCGCCAGCAGCTTGTACGCCGGGACGATTTACACCGGGGAGCTGTTTTTT.

V usage is TRBV5-1 and J usage is TRBJ2-5, with 8 bases fitting TRBD2. CDR1 and CDR2 (germline): SGHRS, YFSETQ. The trim removed 0 bases at V and 5 bases at J, leaving 9 bases unmatched. The CDR3 totals 16 residues. The CDR3 loop is CASSLAVAGGKETQYF. DNA for the CDR3: TGCGCCAGCAGCTTGGCCGTCGCGGGAGGAAAGGAGACCCAGTACTTC.

J is TRBJ2-4 and V is TRBV9, with TRBD2 identical over 15 bases. Germline CDR1 is SGDLS and CDR2 is YYNGEE. The CDR3 spans 18 residues. The V segment lost 4 bases and the J segment 2 bases; nucleotides outside the gene matches: 7. The CDR3 spells CASSPHGTSGRTKNIQYF. CDR3 DNA: TGTGCCAGCAGCCCCCACGGGACTAGCGGGAGGACCAAAAACATTCAGTACTTC.

V and J are TRBV29-1 and TRBJ2-1, with 7 bases matching TRBD1. Germline assignment: CDR1 SQVTM and CDR2 ANQGSEA. V was pared by 8 bases and J by 4 bases, with 8 bases of the junction left unmatched. This CDR3 is built from 13 residues. CDR3: CSLLRDSYNEQFF. The DNA of the CDR3 is TGCAGCCTTCTCCGGGACAGTTACAATGAGCAGTTCTTC.

The rearrangement links TRBV21-1 to TRBJ2-1; no DNA check was done on the table's D call, TRBD1. TRBV21-1 is a pseudogene segment. The CDR3 runs to 14 residues. CDR3 bases: TGTGCCAGCAGCATGGGGCCGAACGGCCATGAGCAGTTCTTC. Its translation is CASSMGPNGHEQFF.

This clone was found once. CDR3 sequence reads: CASSLLPLGYNEQFF. The DNA for the CDR3 is TGTGCCAGTAGTCTACTCCCACTAGGGTACAATGAGCAGTTCTTC. This chain links TRBV19 with TRBJ2-1; possibly TRBD2 for D (5 bases). This CDR3 has 15 residues. With 5 bases removed from V and 4 bases from J, the gap between germline ends came to 15 bases. From germline, CDR1 is LNHDA and CDR2 SQIVND (reference sequence). The whole variable domain, filled in from reference TRBV19 and TRBJ2-1, reads DGGITQSPKYLFRKEGQNVTLSCEQNLNHDAMYWYRQDPGQGLRLIYYSQIVNDFQKGDIAEGYSVSREKKESFPLTVTSAQKNPTAFYLCASSLLPLGYNEQFFGPGTRLTVL.

DNA for the CDR3: TGTGCCAGCAGCCGAGGGGGCAGTCTTGGAAACACCATATATTTT. Translation: CASSRGGSLGNTIYF. J is TRBJ1-3 and V is TRBV7-2; 7 nucleotides match TRBD1. The V gene's germline CDR1 is SGHTA and CDR2 FQGNSA. V lost 5 bases, J lost 3 bases, and 7 bases stayed unmatched. There are 15 residues in the CDR3.

This clone was counted a single time. The chain uses TRBV6-6 and TRBJ1-2; 12 bases are shared with TRBD1. Germline lookup yields CDR1 MNHNY and CDR2 SVGAGI (reference sequence). The CDR3 totals 14 residues. Trimming took 5 bases from V and 4 from J; bases not matched to a gene: 2. As DNA, the CDR3 is TGTGCCAGCAGTGGGACAGGGGGCTTCTATGGCTACACCTTC. It codes for CASSGTGGFYGYTF.

The chain uses TRBV19 and TRBJ1-5; D may be TRBD1 (5 bases). The CDR3 covers 14 residues. V shed 4 bases and J shed 4 bases, with 11 bases lying between them. Looked up from germline, CDR1 is LNHDA and CDR2 is SQIVND (reference sequence). CDR3 DNA sequence: TGTGCCAGTAGTACAGGGACGGCAAATCAGCCCCAGCATTTT. Its translation: CASSTGTANQPQHF.

The chain uses TRBV7-9 and TRBJ2-4; D possibly corresponds to TRBD2 (6 bases). The CDR3 runs 16 residues. CDR1 SEHNR and CDR2 FQNEAQ come from the germline V gene (reference sequence). V dropped 2 bases and J dropped 3 bases, with 14 bases sitting between them. CDR3 nucleotides: TGTGCCAGCAGCTTATGGGGGGAACGAGGCAAAAACATTCAGTACTTC. It is translated as CASSLWGERGKNIQYF. The full variable domain, in which reference TRBV7-9 and TRBJ2-4 provide the parts outside the CDR3, is DTGVSQNPRHKITKRGQNVTFRCDPISEHNRLYWYRQTLGQGPEFLTYFQNEAQLEKSRLLSDRFSAERPKGSFSTLEIQRTEQGDSAMYLCASSLWGERGKNIQYFGAGTRLSVL.

V usage is TRBV11-3 and J usage is TRBJ2-7; either TRBD1 or TRBD2 may supply D (5 bases each). Trimming shortened V by 5 bases and J by 6 bases, and 35 bases separated the two germline ends. Germline V gene lookup returns CDR1 SGHNT and CDR2 YENEEA. The CDR3 spans 20 residues. CDR3 sequence reads: CASSLEGWDAIREEVSEQYF. The CDR3 DNA reads TGTGCCAGCAGCCTGGAAGGATGGGACGCTATAAGAGAGGAGGTATCCGAGCAGTACTTC.

The rearrangement links TRBV9 to TRBJ1-4; 8 nucleotides match TRBD1. J gave up 8 bases and V 3 bases, and 9 bases lay outside the gene matches. From germline, CDR1 is SGDLS and CDR2 YYNGEE. There are 15 residues in the CDR3. CDR3 amino acids: CASSARTGRGEKLFF. Here the CDR3 DNA reads TGTGCCAGCAGCGCCAGGACAGGGAGGGGCGAAAAACTGTTTTTT.

This clone appeared a single time. This sequence joins TRBV5-4 and TRBJ2-5; a weak D match, TRBD1 (5 bases). Per germline, CDR1 SGHNT and CDR2 YYREEE (reference sequence). With 2 bases removed from V and 2 bases from J, the gap between germline ends came to 16 bases. This CDR3 is 16 amino acids long. The CDR3 DNA sequence: TGTGCCAGCAGCTTAGGGGTGGGGCCGGATCAAGAGACCCAGTACTTC. Protein: CASSLGVGPDQETQYF.

The rearrangement joins TRBV11-2 to TRBJ2-2; D possibly corresponds to TRBD1 (5 bases). Germline lookup yields CDR1 SGHAT and CDR2 FQNNGV. This CDR3 comprises 17 residues. V shed 3 bases and J shed 2 bases, with 16 bases lying between them. CDR3 in amino acids: CASSFPSDITNTGELFF. The CDR3 DNA reads as TGTGCCAGCAGCTTTCCGTCGGACATAACAAACACCGGGGAGCTGTTTTTT.

The chain carries TRBV6-5 and TRBJ2-5; D may be TRBD1 (5 bases). V lost 9 bases and J lost 1, with 12 bases in between. The CDR3 is 13 residues long. Per the germline V gene, CDR1 is MNHEY and CDR2 is SVGAGI. CDR3 region: CARALDSQETQYF. For the CDR3, the DNA is TGTGCCAGGGCTCTCGACAGCCAAGAGACCCAGTACTTC.

V and J are TRBV7-9 and TRBJ2-3, with 10 bases that match TRBD1. CDR1 and CDR2 from the germline V gene are SEHNR and FQNEAQ (reference sequence). The CDR3 is 15 residues long. Germline trimming cut 6 bases from V and 4 bases from J; bases unmatched to any gene: 7. CDR3 nucleotide sequence: TGTGCCAGCAGTCGGACAGGGGGTTGGCCAGATACGCAGTATTTT. This encodes CASSRTGGWPDTQYF. The full variable domain, rest sourced from reference TRBV7-9 and TRBJ2-3, is DTGVSQNPRHKITKRGQNVTFRCDPISEHNRLYWYRQTLGQGPEFLTYFQNEAQLEKSRLLSDRFSAERPKGSFSTLEIQRTEQGDSAMYLCASSRTGGWPDTQYFGPGTRLTVL.